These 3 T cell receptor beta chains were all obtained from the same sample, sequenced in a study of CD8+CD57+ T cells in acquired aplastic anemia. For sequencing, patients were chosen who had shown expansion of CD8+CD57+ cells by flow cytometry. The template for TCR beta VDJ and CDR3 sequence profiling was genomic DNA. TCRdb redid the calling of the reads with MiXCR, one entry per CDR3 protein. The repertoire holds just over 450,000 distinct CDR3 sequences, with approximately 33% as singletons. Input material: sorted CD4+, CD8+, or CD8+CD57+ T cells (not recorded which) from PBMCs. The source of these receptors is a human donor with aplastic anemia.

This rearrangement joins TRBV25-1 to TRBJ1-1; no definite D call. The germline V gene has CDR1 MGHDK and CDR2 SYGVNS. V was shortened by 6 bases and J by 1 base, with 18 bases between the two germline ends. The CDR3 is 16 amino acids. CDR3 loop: CASSSSGRERNTEAFF. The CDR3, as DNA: TGTGCCAGCAGCTCCTCTGGGAGGGAGAGGAACACTGAAGCTTTCTTT. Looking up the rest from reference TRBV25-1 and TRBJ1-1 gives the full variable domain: EADIYQTPRYLVIGTGKKITLECSQTMGHDKMYWYQQDPGMELHLIHYSYGVNSTEKGDLSSESTVSRIRTEHFPLTLESARPSHTSQYLCASSSSGRERNTEAFFGQGTRLTVV.

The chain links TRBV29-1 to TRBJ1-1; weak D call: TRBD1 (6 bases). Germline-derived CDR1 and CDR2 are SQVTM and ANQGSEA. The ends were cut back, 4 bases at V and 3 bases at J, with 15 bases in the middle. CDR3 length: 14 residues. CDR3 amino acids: CSVAGGGGYTEAFF. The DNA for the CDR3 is TGCAGCGTTGCGGGGGGGGGGGGCTACACTGAAGCTTTCTTT.

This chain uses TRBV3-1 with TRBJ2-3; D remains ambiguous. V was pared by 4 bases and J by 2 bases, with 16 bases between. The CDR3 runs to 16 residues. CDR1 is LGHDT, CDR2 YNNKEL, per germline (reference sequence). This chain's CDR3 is CASSPDSRWATDTQYF. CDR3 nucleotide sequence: TGTGCCAGCAGCCCCGATAGTCGTTGGGCCACAGATACGCAGTATTTT.